This record covers a single T cell receptor beta chain. This sample is part of a study of blood T cell repertoires in COVID-19. Generated by immunoSEQ multiplex PCR, the TCRdb table keeps only in-frame clones and is missing some. Of around 290,000 clones listed, approximately 90% are singletons. In germline, CDR1 is SGHTA, CDR2 FQGNSA. The CDR3 has 15 amino acids. Trimming pared 1 base from V and 2 bases from J, leaving 10 bases between. The sequence came from a man aged 35 to 55 with acute or convalescent COVID-19. V gene TRBV7-2 combines with J gene TRBJ2-3; no definite D call. The source material was peripheral blood. In DNA, the CDR3 is TGTGCCAGCAGCTTAGTGTCCTGGGCCACAGATACGCAGTATTTT. Its translation is CASSLVSWATDTQYF.